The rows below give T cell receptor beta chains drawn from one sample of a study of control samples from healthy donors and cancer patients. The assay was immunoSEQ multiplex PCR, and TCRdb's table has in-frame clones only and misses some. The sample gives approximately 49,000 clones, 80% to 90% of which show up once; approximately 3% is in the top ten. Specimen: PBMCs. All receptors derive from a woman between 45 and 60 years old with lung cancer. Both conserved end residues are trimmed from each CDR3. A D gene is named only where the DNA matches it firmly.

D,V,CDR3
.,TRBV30,AWSEISRSYGYT
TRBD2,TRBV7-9,ASSLELAGGNNEQF
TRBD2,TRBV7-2,ASSLSTSGGPLAETQY
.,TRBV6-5,ASSYTYNYGYT
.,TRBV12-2,ASRYIWGGPLKNTEAF
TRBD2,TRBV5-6,ASSWGLAGETDTQY
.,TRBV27,ASSSGIHNSPLH
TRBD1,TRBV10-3,AISWTGEDHEQY
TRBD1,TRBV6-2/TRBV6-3,ASSDHRSGGRNQPQH
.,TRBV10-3,AISEREGSNEKLF
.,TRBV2,ASSVAGQRDEKLF
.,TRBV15,ATSSGLSTMYNEQF
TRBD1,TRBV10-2,ASRRQGKGDSYEQY
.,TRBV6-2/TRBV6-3,ASSYHPQPQH
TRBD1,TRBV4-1,ASSQGTGLNTEAF
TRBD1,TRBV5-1,ASSLTSPGQGTEAF